This is a list of T cell receptor beta chains from one sample in a study of type 1 and type 2 diabetes patients. TCRdb analysed the multiplex PCR reads with MiXCR anew, one entry per CDR3 protein. Among 250,000 or so distinct CDR3 sequences listed, around 47% were seen once. Specimen: peripheral blood mononuclear cells (PBMCs). The receptor source for this set is a man aged 18 to 30 with type 2 diabetes. The CDR3 runs from the conserved cysteine through the conserved F or W. The D gene is left open where the match is weak. Some rows have no size entry. The others give once, few or many, or a class for an expanded clone.

size: NA; J: TRBJ1-4; D: NA; V: TRBV11-2; CDR3: CASSLVRGIGHEKLFF; DNA: TGTGCCAGCAGCTTGGTGAGGGGGATCGGGCATGAAAAACTGTTTTTT
size: few; J: TRBJ2-6; D: NA; V: TRBV9; CDR3: CASTGTGNSGANVLTF; DNA: TGTGCCAGTACCGGGACGGGGAACTCTGGGGCCAACGTCCTGACTTTC
size: NA; J: TRBJ2-2; D: TRBD2; V: TRBV29-1; CDR3: CSAQSRTSGTGELSF; DNA: TGCAGCGCCCAAAGTAGGACTAGCGGCACCGGGGAGCTGTCTTTT
size: NA; J: TRBJ1-1; D: NA; V: TRBV30; CDR3: CAWSILRTGSTCF; DNA: TGTGCCTGGAGTATCCTAAGAACAGGGTCGACTTGCTTT
size: NA; J: TRBJ1-2; D: NA; V: TRBV20-1; CDR3: CSASPLNYGYTF; DNA: TGCAGTGCTAGCCCGCTAAACTATGGCTACACCTTC
size: NA; J: TRBJ2-3; D: TRBD2; V: TRBV30; CDR3: CASSRREREDTQYF; DNA: TGTGCCAGTAGTAGGCGGGAGCGGGAAGATACGCAGTATTTT
size: NA; J: TRBJ1-1; D: NA; V: TRBV20-1; CDR3: CSAGGQLNTEAFF; DNA: TGCAGTGCAGGAGGACAGCTGAACACTGAAGCTTTCTTT
size: NA; J: TRBJ2-7; D: TRBD2; V: TRBV15; CDR3: CATSRGPGTDKTSGADLYEQYF; DNA: TGTGCCACCAGCAGAGGACCCGGGACGGACAAAACTAGCGGAGCTGACCTTTACGAGCAGTACTTC
size: NA; J: TRBJ2-2; D: NA; V: TRBV6-1; CDR3: CASRGRADTGELFF; DNA: TGTGCCAGCAGGGGTAGGGCGGACACCGGGGAGCTGTTTTTT
size: NA; J: TRBJ2-2; D: TRBD1; V: TRBV28; CDR3: CASSFWTGENTGELFF; DNA: TGTGCCAGCAGTTTTTGGACAGGGGAGAACACCGGGGAGCTGTTTTTT
size: NA; J: TRBJ2-5; D: TRBD2; V: TRBV12-3/TRBV12-4; CDR3: CASTLAGGESRETQYF; DNA: TGTGCCAGCACCCTAGCGGGTGGGGAAAGTAGAGAGACCCAGTACTTC
size: NA; J: TRBJ2-1; D: NA; V: TRBV20-1; CDR3: CSARLTGSTYNEQFF; DNA: TGCAGTGCTAGACTGACAGGTTCAACCTACAATGAGCAGTTCTTC
size: few; J: TRBJ2-2; D: NA; V: TRBV7-2; CDR3: CASSLGLNTGELFF; DNA: TGTGCCAGCAGCTTAGGACTCAACACCGGGGAGCTGTTTTTT
size: few; J: TRBJ2-7; D: NA; V: TRBV20-1; CDR3: CSASLLASYEQYF; DNA: TGCAGTGCTAGTCTACTCGCTTCCTACGAGCAGTACTTC
size: NA; J: TRBJ1-6; D: TRBD1; V: TRBV7-2; CDR3: CASRQGANSPLHF; DNA: TGTGCCAGCCGACAGGGGGCCAATTCACCCCTCCACTTT
size: NA; J: TRBJ1-1; D: NA; V: TRBV4-1; CDR3: CASSQDAAGGDTEAFF; DNA: TGTGCCAGCAGCCAAGATGCTGCCGGTGGGGACACTGAAGCTTTCTTT
size: NA; J: TRBJ2-2; D: NA; V: TRBV7-2; CDR3: CASSTRPSTGELFF; DNA: TGTGCCAGCAGCACTAGGCCGAGCACCGGGGAGCTGTTTTTT
size: NA; J: TRBJ2-1; D: TRBD2; V: TRBV27; CDR3: CASSSGLAGANNEQFF; DNA: TGTGCCAGCAGTTCGGGACTAGCGGGAGCCAACAATGAGCAGTTCTTC
size: NA; J: TRBJ2-2; D: NA; V: TRBV12-3/TRBV12-4; CDR3: CASSERSGTGELFF; DNA: TGTGCCAGCAGCGAAAGATCGGGTACCGGGGAGCTGTTTTTT
size: NA; J: TRBJ2-1; D: TRBD2; V: TRBV20-1; CDR3: CSATLAGVSYNEQFF; DNA: TGCAGTGCTACGCTAGCGGGAGTCTCCTACAATGAGCAGTTCTTC
size: NA; J: TRBJ2-5; D: NA; V: TRBV5-1; CDR3: CASSSSQGNQETQYF; DNA: TGCGCCAGCAGCTCCTCGCAGGGGAACCAAGAGACCCAGTACTTC
size: NA; J: TRBJ1-1; D: TRBD1; V: TRBV6-5; CDR3: CASSLRTGGTEAFF; DNA: TGTGCCAGTAGTTTAAGGACAGGGGGGACTGAAGCTTTCTTT
size: NA; J: TRBJ2-7; D: TRBD1; V: TRBV12-3/TRBV12-4; CDR3: CASSYTGDARSYEQYF; DNA: TGTGCCAGCAGTTATACAGGGGACGCGCGATCCTACGAGCAGTACTTC
size: many; J: TRBJ2-2; D: NA; V: TRBV7-2; CDR3: CASSLGRGRREELFF; DNA: TGTGCCAGCAGCTTAGGGCGGGGGCGAAGGGAGGAGCTGTTTTTT
size: once; J: TRBJ2-3; D: TRBD1; V: TRBV19; CDR3: CASSILQGVTQYF; DNA: TGTGCCAGTAGTATATTACAGGGGGTGACGCAGTATTTT
size: NA; J: TRBJ2-6; D: NA; V: TRBV20-1; CDR3: CSARDKRISGANVLTF; DNA: TGCAGTGCTAGAGATAAACGGATTTCTGGGGCCAACGTCCTGACTTTC
size: NA; J: TRBJ1-1; D: TRBD1; V: TRBV2; CDR3: CAIRGTENSGTEAFF; DNA: TGTGCCATCAGGGGGACGGAGAATTCGGGCACTGAAGCTTTCTTT
size: NA; J: TRBJ2-1; D: TRBD2; V: TRBV6-1; CDR3: CASIQAGPNNEQFF; DNA: TGTGCCAGCATCCAAGCGGGGCCAAACAATGAGCAGTTCTTC
size: few; J: TRBJ1-4; D: NA; V: TRBV2; CDR3: CASSELGSGNEKLFF; DNA: TGTGCCAGCAGTGAGTTGGGCTCCGGTAATGAAAAACTGTTTTTT
size: few; J: TRBJ2-2; D: NA; V: TRBV14; CDR3: CASSQARELDTGELFF; DNA: TGTGCCAGCAGCCAAGCAAGGGAGTTGGACACCGGGGAGCTGTTTTTT
size: NA; J: TRBJ2-1; D: NA; V: TRBV7-7; CDR3: CASSLVLSDNEQFF; DNA: TGTGCTAGCAGCTTAGTCTTATCAGACAATGAGCAGTTCTTC
size: few; J: TRBJ1-1; D: NA; V: TRBV19; CDR3: CASSITRGDTEAFF; DNA: TGTGCCAGTAGTATCACCCGGGGGGACACTGAAGCTTTCTTT
size: NA; J: TRBJ2-5; D: TRBD2; V: TRBV7-3; CDR3: CASRTGGLSETQYF; DNA: TGTGCCAGCAGGACGGGAGGCCTATCAGAGACCCAGTACTTC
size: NA; J: TRBJ1-1; D: NA; V: TRBV29-1; CDR3: CSVPLVTEAFF; DNA: TGCAGCGTACCGTTGGTTACTGAAGCTTTCTTT
size: many; J: TRBJ2-5; D: TRBD1; V: TRBV4-1; CDR3: CASSPHRGRRVKTQYF; DNA: TGCGCCAGCAGCCCGCACAGGGGGCGCCGGGTTAAGACCCAGTACTTC
size: NA; J: TRBJ2-7; D: NA; V: TRBV20-1; CDR3: CSVSISGTYEQYF; DNA: TGCAGTGTTAGTATTAGTGGGACTTACGAGCAGTACTTC
size: NA; J: TRBJ2-5; D: TRBD2; V: TRBV30; CDR3: CAWTHNSGGQETQYF; DNA: TGTGCCTGGACTCATAATAGCGGGGGCCAAGAGACCCAGTACTTC
size: NA; J: TRBJ2-7; D: NA; V: TRBV27; CDR3: CASSDPGYEQYF; DNA: TGTGCCAGCAGTGATCCCGGGTACGAGCAGTACTTC
size: NA; J: TRBJ2-2; D: NA; V: TRBV12-3/TRBV12-4; CDR3: CAGLVTGELFF; DNA: TGTGCCGGCCTAGTAACCGGGGAGCTGTTTTTT
size: many; J: TRBJ2-7; D: NA; V: TRBV20-1; CDR3: CSAIDPGRRAYEQYF; DNA: TGCAGTGCTATCGATCCGGGACGGCGGGCCTACGAGCAGTACTTC
size: few; J: TRBJ2-5; D: NA; V: TRBV28; CDR3: CASLGRDGETQYF; DNA: TGTGCCAGCCTAGGGCGGGACGGTGAGACCCAGTACTTC
size: NA; J: TRBJ2-1; D: TRBD2; V: TRBV28; CDR3: CASSALGGNGQFF; DNA: TGTGCCAGCAGCGCTTTGGGAGGGAATGGGCAGTTCTTC
size: once; J: TRBJ1-5; D: NA; V: TRBV30; CDR3: CAWSAQVTRNQPQHF; DNA: TGTGCCTGGAGTGCTCAAGTTACCCGCAATCAGCCCCAGCATTTT
size: few; J: TRBJ2-3; D: NA; V: TRBV12-3/TRBV12-4; CDR3: CASRGDIVKDTQYF; DNA: TGTGCCAGCAGAGGGGACATTGTAAAGGATACGCAGTATTTT
size: NA; J: TRBJ2-1; D: NA; V: TRBV20-1; CDR3: CSAKAVTYNEQFF; DNA: TGCAGTGCTAAGGCAGTCACCTACAATGAGCAGTTCTTC
size: many; J: TRBJ1-1; D: TRBD1; V: TRBV20-1; CDR3: CSASTGSIEAFF; DNA: TGCAGTGCCTCGACAGGGTCGATTGAAGCTTTCTTT
size: few; J: TRBJ1-2; D: NA; V: TRBV5-1; CDR3: CASSLARGNYGYTF; DNA: TGCGCCAGCAGCTTGGCCCGGGGAAACTATGGCTACACCTTC
size: few; J: TRBJ2-7; D: NA; V: TRBV28; CDR3: CASSLIGSTYEQYF; DNA: TGTGCCAGCAGTTTAATCGGTTCTACCTACGAGCAGTACTTC
size: NA; J: TRBJ2-2; D: TRBD1; V: TRBV7-9; CDR3: CASSNSTGPGELFF; DNA: TGTGCCAGCAGCAACTCGACAGGGCCCGGGGAGCTGTTTTTT
size: few; J: TRBJ2-7; D: TRBD1; V: TRBV10-1; CDR3: CASSETTGAEQYF; DNA: TGCGCCAGCAGTGAAACCACAGGGGCCGAGCAGTACTTC
size: NA; J: TRBJ1-2; D: NA; V: TRBV7-3; CDR3: CASSVSGLGSYTF; DNA: TGTGCCAGCAGCGTATCGGGGTTAGGTAGCTACACCTTC
size: NA; J: TRBJ2-7; D: NA; V: TRBV12-3/TRBV12-4; CDR3: CASSSIYEQYF; DNA: TGTGCCAGCAGTAGTATTTACGAGCAGTACTTC